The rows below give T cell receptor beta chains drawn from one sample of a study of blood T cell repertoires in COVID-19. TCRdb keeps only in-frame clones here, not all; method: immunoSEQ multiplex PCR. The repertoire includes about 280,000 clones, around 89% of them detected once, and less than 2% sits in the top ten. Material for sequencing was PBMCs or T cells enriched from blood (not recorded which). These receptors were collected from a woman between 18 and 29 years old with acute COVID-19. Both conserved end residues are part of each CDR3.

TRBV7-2	CASSPDRGREPQHF
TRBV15	CASTSGRRNEQFF
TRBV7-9	CASSSDNQPQHF
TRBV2	CASSEAFRGAGTGELFF
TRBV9	CASSAPQTGEQYF
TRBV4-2	CASSLGTSGSTDTQYF
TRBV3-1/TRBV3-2	CASSQGDRKYNSPLHF
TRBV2	CASSAVVGRSRVGSQETQYF
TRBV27	CASKRGDSALGEQYF
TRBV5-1	CASSLPGLAGGRNEQFF
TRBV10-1	CASSEWRGGGYTF
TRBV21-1	CASSKEGDMNTEAFF
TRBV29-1	CSVAPGGKENIQYF
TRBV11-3	CASSLEGTSGSGNEQFF
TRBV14	CASRGGWGTGELFF
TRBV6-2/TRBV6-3	CASSYSAGLFYNEQFF
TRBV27	CASSLSLARTGELFF
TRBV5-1	CASSLVVGTGGNLPQHF
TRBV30	CAWTQGAVYEKLFF
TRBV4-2	CASSQGGGQPQHF
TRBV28	CASSASEFTTGELFF
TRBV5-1	CASKAVTGSDNEQFF
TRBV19	CASRTGGAGNSPLHF
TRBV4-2	CASSQGGEVEQYF
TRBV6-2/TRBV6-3	CASSLLPPGQLYGYTF
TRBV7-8	CASSLVIAGVGNEQFF
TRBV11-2	CASSLDLARGPSYEQYF
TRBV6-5	CASSYSVGGGNTIYF
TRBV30	CAWGRGSSYNEQFF
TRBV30	CAWSRGSGNTIYF
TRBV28	CASRRDSTYEQYF
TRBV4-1	CASSHPLRAGANVLTF
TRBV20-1	CSASSWAGVHYEQYF
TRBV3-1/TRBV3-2	CASSQDGGQGYNEQFF
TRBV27	CASSPLVTGGPYEQYF
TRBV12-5	CASGLDRFNGYTF